Sequencing of this T cell receptor beta chain was carried out in a study of OX40 agonist ivuxolimab in advanced cancers. As for the study in general: Of mixed ages from about 20 to 80 and averaging about 65 years, the group was almost 85% male. The study's findings and limits: Average numbers of expanded clones were greater in CD8+ T cells than in CD4+. Circulating CD4+ and CD8+ T cells showed clonal expansion by week 6 at 0.1 to 3.0 mg/kg.

This clone has only a few counts. Its antigen is unidentified. Autoimmune disease history or systemic immunosuppression disqualified patients. The V end lost 8 bases, the J end lost 7 bases, and 18 bases lay between the germline ends. In germline, CDR1 is LNHDA, CDR2 SQIVND (reference sequence). There are 14 residues in the CDR3. The assay was immunoSEQ multiplex PCR, and TCRdb's table has in-frame clones only and misses some. The top ten clones hold about 2.1% of a sample with roughly 70,000 clones, almost 85% of them seen once. This chain joins TRBV19 and TRBJ1-5; D perhaps matches TRBD1 (5 bases). This TCR derives from an adult with an advanced solid tumor such as melanoma, head and neck, liver or kidney cancer. The material sequenced was CD4+ or CD8+ T cells sorted from blood, taken in a trial of the OX40 agonist ivuxolimab. DNA of the CDR3: TGTGCCAGTGGGCCAGCCCAGGGAAAACAGCCCCAGCATTTT. It encodes CASGPAQGKQPQHF.